This entry lists 2 T cell receptor beta chains sequenced from one sample in a study of Ad26.COV2.S vaccination and SARS-CoV-2 variants. Produced via immunoSEQ multiplex PCR; TCRdb's table is partial and in-frame only. The sample lists some 320,000 clones; about 86% were seen once. Indicated treatment: 15 to 20 received Ad26.COV2.S at low or high dose, single or two shots; five or six received placebo; per-sample allocation not given. After the first vaccine or placebo injection, samples were drawn on day 63. Sequencing was performed on peripheral blood, taken in a trial of Ad26.COV2.S vaccine versus placebo. The origin of the receptors is a person aged 18 to 59 who received the Ad26.COV2.S COVID-19 vaccine or a placebo.

The chain is built from TRBV29-1 and TRBJ2-3; D is possibly TRBD1 or TRBD2 (5 bases each). CDR1 and CDR2 (germline): SQVTM, ANQGSEA. The CDR3 loop spans 14 amino acids. V was shortened by 3 bases and J by 1 base, with 11 bases between the two germline ends. DNA for the CDR3: TGCAGCGTTGATGGGGGTCGGGGCACAGATACGCAGTATTTT. It translates to CSVDGGRGTDTQYF.

This clone has a single count. This chain uses TRBV6-5 with TRBJ2-1; 15 bases are a match to TRBD2. CDR1 and CDR2 (germline): MNHEY, SVGAGI. The CDR3 runs 15 residues. The V and J ends lost 6 bases and 5 bases, in that order; junction bases with no gene match: 2. CDR3 sequence (DNA): TGTGCCAGCAGCGGACTAGCGGGGGGGCACAATGAGCAGTTCTTC. This encodes CASSGLAGGHNEQFF.